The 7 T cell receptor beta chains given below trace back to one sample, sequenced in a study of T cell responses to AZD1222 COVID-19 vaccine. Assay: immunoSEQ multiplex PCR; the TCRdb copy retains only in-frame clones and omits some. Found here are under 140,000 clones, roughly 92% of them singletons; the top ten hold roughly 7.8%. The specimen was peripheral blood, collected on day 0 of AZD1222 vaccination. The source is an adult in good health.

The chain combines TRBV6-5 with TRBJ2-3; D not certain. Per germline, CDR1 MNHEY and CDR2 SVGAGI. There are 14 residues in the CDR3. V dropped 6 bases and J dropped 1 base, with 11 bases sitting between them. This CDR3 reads CASRVGWGTDTQYF. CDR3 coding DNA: TGTGCCAGCAGGGTGGGGTGGGGCACAGATACGCAGTATTTT.

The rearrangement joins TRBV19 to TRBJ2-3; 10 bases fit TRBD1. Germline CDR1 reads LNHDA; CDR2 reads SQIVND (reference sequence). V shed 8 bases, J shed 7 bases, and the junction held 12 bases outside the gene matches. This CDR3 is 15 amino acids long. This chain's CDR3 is CASRPTGTGANTQYF. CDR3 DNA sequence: TGTGCCAGTCGCCCCACCGGGACAGGGGCAAATACGCAGTATTTT.

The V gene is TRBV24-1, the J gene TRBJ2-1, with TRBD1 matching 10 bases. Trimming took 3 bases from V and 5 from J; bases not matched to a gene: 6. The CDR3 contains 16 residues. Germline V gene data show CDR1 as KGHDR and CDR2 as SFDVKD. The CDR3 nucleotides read TGTGCCACCAGTGATCCGGGACAGGGGTTAGACAATGAGCAGTTCTTC. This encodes CATSDPGQGLDNEQFF.

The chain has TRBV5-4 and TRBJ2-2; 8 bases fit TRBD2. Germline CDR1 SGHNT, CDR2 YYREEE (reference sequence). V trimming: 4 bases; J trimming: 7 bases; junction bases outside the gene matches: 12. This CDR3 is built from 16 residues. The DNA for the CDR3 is TGTGCCAGCAGCCCCCCTGGCGGGGGGATGTTCGGGGAGCTGTTTTTT. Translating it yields CASSPPGGGMFGELFF.

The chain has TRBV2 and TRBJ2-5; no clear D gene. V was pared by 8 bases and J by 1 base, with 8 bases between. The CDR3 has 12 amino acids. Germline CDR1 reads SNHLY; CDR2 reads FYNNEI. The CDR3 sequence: CASADPQETQYF. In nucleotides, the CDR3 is TGTGCCAGCGCAGACCCCCAAGAGACCCAGTACTTC.

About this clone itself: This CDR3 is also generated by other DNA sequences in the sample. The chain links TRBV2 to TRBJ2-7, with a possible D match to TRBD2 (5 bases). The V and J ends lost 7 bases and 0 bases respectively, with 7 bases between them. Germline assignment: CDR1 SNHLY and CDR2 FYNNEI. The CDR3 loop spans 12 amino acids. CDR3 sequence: CASIGGSYEQYF. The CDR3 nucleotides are TGTGCCAGCATCGGAGGCTCCTACGAGCAGTACTTC.

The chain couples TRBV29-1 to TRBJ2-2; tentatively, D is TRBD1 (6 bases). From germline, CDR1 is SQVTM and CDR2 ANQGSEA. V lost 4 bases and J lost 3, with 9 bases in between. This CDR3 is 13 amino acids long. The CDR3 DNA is TGCAGCGTTGGCAGGGGTTACACCGGGGAGCTGTTTTTT. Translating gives CSVGRGYTGELFF.